This T cell receptor beta chain was identified during a study of metastatic and nonmetastatic thyroid tumors. Study-level information: A comparison of repertoires was made across blood and tumor or nodule tissue from malignant and benign thyroid patients.

TCRdb recomputed clones from the PCR reads via MiXCR. The sample records tens of thousands of clones, approximately 22% being singletons. The CDR3 runs 16 residues. Trimming removed 0 bases from V and 6 bases from J; junction bases left unmatched: 11. CDR1 and CDR2 (germline): DFQATT, SNEGSKA (reference sequence). Nobody among the patients had been given any treatment before thyroid surgery. This clone was detected many times. What it binds is unknown. Different DNA sequences within this sample yield the same CDR3. Study results and caveats: According to reports, the diversity of TCR beta was significantly higher in malignant thyroid tumors than in benign nodules, and this held in both blood and tumor samples.

The TCR comes from a female donor with papillary thyroid cancer or a benign thyroid nodule (not recorded which). Some clones in this sample may be carry-over from other donors' samples. V gene TRBV20-1 combines with J gene TRBJ2-7, with 10 positions matching TRBD2. The material sequenced was adjacent normal tissue. The CDR3 DNA sequence: TGCAGTGCTAGAGATAGTGTGGCTAGCGGGAGACTCGAGCAGTACTTC. Its protein product is CSARDSVASGRLEQYF.